This TCR beta chain was identified in a study of shared clonotypes between healthy human individuals. Study findings and constraints: Only blood samples were collected, and tissue repertoires likely differ. For naive CD4 cells, 4.5% to 6.5% of clonotypes were shared across a handful of donors. The four-donor shared clonotypes exceeded non-shared clonotypes in generation probability, with non-shared ones scoring lower.

The method was immunoSEQ multiplex PCR; TCRdb's version includes in-frame clones alone and lacks a portion of them. The table includes approximately 2,000,000 clones, 85% to 95% detected once. This clone has only one observation. The antigen is unknown. Germline and junction disagree at one end, which may indicate a read error. Germline V gene sequence: CDR1 SGHAT, CDR2 FQDESV (reference sequence). This CDR3 spans 13 amino acids. V and J are TRBV11-1 and TRBJ1-1, with a possible D match to TRBD1 (5 bases). Sequenced input: naive CD4+ T cells from PBMCs. Noted subset: CD45RA+ positively selected. This clonotype originated in a man aged 18 to 29 in good health. Some clones in this sample may be carry-over from other donors' samples. CDR3 protein: CASRLGENTEAFF. In nucleotides, the CDR3 is TGTGCCAGCAGGTTAGGGGAGAACACTGAAGCTTTCTTT.